This T cell receptor beta chain was documented in a study of T-cell reconstitution after alpha-beta-depleted transplantation in children. Study observations and caveats: Reportedly, roughly two months post-transplant, alpha-beta T cells arose from several hundred expanded graft clones. T cells produced anew were the main source of T-cell counts and diversity one year after transplant. Surviving thymic progenitors and recipient T cells were the source of high TCRbeta diversity at day 60 in some patients.

This clonotype was found many times. Its antigen is as yet unknown. Unique molecular identifiers were incorporated when the TCRbeta library was constructed. TCRdb analysed the PCR reads with MiXCR anew, one entry per CDR3 protein. The repertoire holds 250,000 to 400,000 distinct CDR3 sequences, around 20% seen once, with 10% to 11% in the top ten. The CDR3 totals 15 residues. J lost 4 bases, V lost 3 bases, and 7 bases had no gene match. The rearrangement links TRBV12-3 or TRBV12-4 to TRBJ2-7; 9 positions match TRBD2. The source was PBMCs, mostly from graft donor cells, collected 180 days after TCRalphabeta/CD19-depleted stem cell transplant. The TCR comes from a male patient younger than 18 who had a stem cell transplant for acute lymphoblastic leukemia, so the T cells may come from the graft donor. In DNA, the CDR3 is TGTGCCAGCAGTTTCGGTTTAGCGGGAGCATACGAGCAGTACTTC. Translation: CASSFGLAGAYEQYF.